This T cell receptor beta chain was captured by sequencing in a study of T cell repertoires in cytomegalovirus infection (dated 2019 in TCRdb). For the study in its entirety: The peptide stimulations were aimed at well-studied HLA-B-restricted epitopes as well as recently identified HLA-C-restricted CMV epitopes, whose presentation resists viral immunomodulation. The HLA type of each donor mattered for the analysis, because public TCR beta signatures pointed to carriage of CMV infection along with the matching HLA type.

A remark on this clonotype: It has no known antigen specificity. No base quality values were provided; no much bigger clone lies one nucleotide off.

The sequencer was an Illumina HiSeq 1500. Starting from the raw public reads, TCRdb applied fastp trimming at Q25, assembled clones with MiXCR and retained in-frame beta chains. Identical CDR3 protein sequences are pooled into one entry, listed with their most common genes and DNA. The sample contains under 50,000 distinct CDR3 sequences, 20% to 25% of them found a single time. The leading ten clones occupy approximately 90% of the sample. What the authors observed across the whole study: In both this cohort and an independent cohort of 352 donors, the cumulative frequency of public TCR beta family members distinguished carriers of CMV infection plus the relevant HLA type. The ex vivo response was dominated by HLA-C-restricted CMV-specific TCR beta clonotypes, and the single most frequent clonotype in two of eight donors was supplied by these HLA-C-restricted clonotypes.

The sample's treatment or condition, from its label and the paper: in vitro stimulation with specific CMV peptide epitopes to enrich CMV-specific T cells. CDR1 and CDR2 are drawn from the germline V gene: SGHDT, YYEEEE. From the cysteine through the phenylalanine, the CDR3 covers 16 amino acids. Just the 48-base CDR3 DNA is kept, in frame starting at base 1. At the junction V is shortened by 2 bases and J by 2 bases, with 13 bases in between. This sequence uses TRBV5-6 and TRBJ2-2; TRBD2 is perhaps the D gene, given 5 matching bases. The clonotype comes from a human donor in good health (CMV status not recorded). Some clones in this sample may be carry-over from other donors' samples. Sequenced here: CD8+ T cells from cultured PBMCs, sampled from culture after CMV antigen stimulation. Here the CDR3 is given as CASSFNWRVNTGELFF. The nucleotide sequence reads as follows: TGTGCCAGCAGCTTCAACTGGCGGGTCAACACCGGGGAGCTGTTTTTT.